The clone carrying this TCR beta chain was detected a few times. V lost 3 bases to trimming and J lost 8 bases, with 11 bases between them. The CDR3 contains 13 residues. Germline V gene data show CDR1 as SGDLS and CDR2 as YYNGEE. This entry comes from a study of molecular identifiers for immune sequencing clone quantification. Each CDR3 protein is one row after TCRdb ran MiXCR on the PCR reads. The sample consists of about 640,000 distinct CDR3 sequences, just under 20% of them appearing once. This TCR came from a human donor in good health. Some libraries in this study had Jurkat cell RNA spiked in. The chain joins TRBV9 to TRBJ1-4; D is perhaps TRBD1 (5 bases). Sequencing was performed on naive CD8+ T cells from blood, with Jurkat cell RNA spiked in. Sample subset: FACS-sorted CD8+CD4-CCR7+CD45RA+ naive T cells. CDR3 sequence (DNA): TGTGCCAGCAGCGCGCCCAGGGTCGAAAAACTGTTTTTT. Its translation: CASSAPRVEKLFF. Drawing the rest from reference TRBV9 and TRBJ1-4, the complete variable domain is DSGVTQTPKHLITATGQRVTLRCSPRSGDLSVYWYQQSLDQGLQFLIQYYNGEERAKGNILERFSAQQFPDLHSELNLSSLELGDSALYFCASSAPRVEKLFFGSGTQLSVL.